One sample yielded the 19 T cell receptor beta chains listed below, sequenced in a study of Graves' ophthalmopathy and Graves' hyperthyroidism. RNA served as the template for amplifying TCR beta CDR3 regions. A first-round RT-PCR used HTBI primers, followed by a second-round multiplex PCR. MiXCR, run by TCRdb on the multiplex PCR reads, gives a single entry per CDR3 protein. The sample carries over 450,000 distinct CDR3 sequences, approximately 14% recorded once. The source material was blood. The receptors derive from a woman between 25 and 40 years old with Graves' ophthalmopathy.

Many counts were recorded for this clonotype. The chain carries TRBV6-5 and TRBJ1-2; maybe TRBD1 (6 bases). CDR3 size: 15 residues. Trimming took off 5 bases at V and 4 bases at J, with 17 bases between the two ends. In germline, CDR1 is MNHEY, CDR2 SVGAGI. The CDR3 coding sequence is TGTGCCAGCAGTACTCAGGACAGTCCCTTCTATGGCTACACCTTC. Its translation is CASSTQDSPFYGYTF.

This clonotype has at least ten counts. The CDR3: CASRGENTEAFF. CDR3 coding DNA: TGTGCCAGCAGAGGGGAAAACACTGAAGCTTTCTTT. The rearrangement joins TRBV4-2 to TRBJ1-1, with D possibly matching TRBD1 (5 bases). Trimming shortened V by 6 bases and J by 2 bases, and 7 bases separated the two germline ends. The germline V gene encodes CDR1 LGHNA and CDR2 YNFKEQ. The CDR3 consists of 12 residues.

The table lists this clonotype with a few counts. The chain couples TRBV12-3 or TRBV12-4 to TRBJ2-2; D is undetermined. CDR3 length: 12 amino acids. The V end lost 4 bases, the J end lost 8 bases, and 8 bases lay between the germline ends. The CDR3 nucleotides are TGTGCCAGCAGTTCAAACATGGGGGAGCTGTTTTTT. This encodes CASSSNMGELFF.

This clonotype showed up many times. The V and J genes are TRBV6-1 and TRBJ2-7; D possibly corresponds to TRBD1 (7 bases). V was shortened by 7 bases and J by 2 bases, with 15 bases between the two germline ends. Per the germline V gene, CDR1 is MNHNS and CDR2 is SASEGT. This CDR3 spans 14 amino acids. The CDR3 DNA reads as TGTGCCAGCACCTGGGGCAGGGGGGCCTACGAGCAGTACTTC. This codes for CASTWGRGAYEQYF.

This clonotype was detected ten times or more. This chain links TRBV6-1 with TRBJ2-7; D not resolved. Trimming cost V 3 bases and J 7 bases, with 16 bases left between them. Germline V gene data show CDR1 as MNHNS and CDR2 as SASEGT. There are 14 residues in the CDR3. The CDR3 protein is CASSDLQNLREQYF. As DNA, the CDR3 is TGTGCCAGCAGTGATTTACAGAACCTACGAGAGCAGTACTTC.

At least ten counts were recorded for this clonotype. The chain has TRBV7-8 and TRBJ2-4, with 7 positions matching TRBD1. The V and J ends lost 4 bases and 2 bases, in that order; junction bases with no gene match: 8. Looked up from germline, CDR1 is SGHVS and CDR2 is FQNEAQ. The CDR3 totals 16 residues. DNA for the CDR3: TGTGCCAGCAGCTCGGGACAGAGGATTCCCAAAAACATTCAGTACTTC. Amino acid sequence: CASSSGQRIPKNIQYF.

This CDR3 is CSVARNLHTEAFF. The CDR3 region has the DNA TGCAGCGTTGCCCGGAATCTTCACACTGAAGCTTTCTTT. The J gene is TRBJ1-1, the V gene TRBV29-1, with D uncertain. Germline loops: CDR1 SQVTM, CDR2 ANQGSEA. Trimming shortened V by 4 bases and J by 3 bases, and 12 bases separated the two germline ends. CDR3 length: 13 residues.

In this sample, this clonotype turned up many times. The chain is built from TRBV12-3 or TRBV12-4 and TRBJ1-1; 7 positions match TRBD1. CDR3 size: 14 residues. V lost 6 bases and J lost 1; bases outside the gene matches: 5. The CDR3 spells CASRFRGENTEAFF. DNA for the CDR3: TGTGCCAGCAGGTTCAGGGGGGAGAACACTGAAGCTTTCTTT.

This clonotype was counted at least ten times. The chain uses TRBV3-1 and TRBJ1-1; perhaps TRBD1 as D (5 bases). Trimming cost V 5 bases and J 0 bases, with 7 bases left between them. The germline V gene has CDR1 LGHDT and CDR2 YNNKEL (reference sequence). This CDR3 is 13 amino acids long. The CDR3 DNA reads TGTGCCAGCAGCAAGACAGTGAACACTGAAGCTTTCTTT. Its protein is CASSKTVNTEAFF.

This clonotype was observed many times. V and J are TRBV19 and TRBJ1-1, with TRBD1 as a possible D gene (5 bases). CDR1 is LNHDA and CDR2 is SQIVND in the germline V gene (reference sequence). There are 16 residues in the CDR3. Trimming cost V 3 bases and J 6 bases, with 20 bases left between them. The DNA of the CDR3 is TGTGCCAGTAGTATTGTTGGGGTCGGAGCGGGGCCTGAAGCTTTCTTT. Its translation: CASSIVGVGAGPEAFF.

V and J are TRBV6-5 and TRBJ2-7, with 7 bases lining up with TRBD1. This CDR3 is built from 14 residues. Germline V gene sequence: CDR1 MNHEY, CDR2 SVGAGI. The V and J ends lost 4 bases and 3 bases, in that order; junction bases with no gene match: 6. The CDR3 loop reads CASSSTGVGYEQYF. The CDR3 DNA is TGTGCCAGCAGTTCCACAGGGGTCGGCTACGAGCAGTACTTC.

This clonotype was observed at least ten times. V gene TRBV24-1 combines with J gene TRBJ1-5, with D possibly being TRBD1 (5 bases). The V and J ends lost 3 bases and 3 bases respectively, with 11 bases between them. CDR1 KGHDR and CDR2 SFDVKD come from the germline V gene. The CDR3 is 15 residues long. The CDR3 nucleotides read TGTGCCACCAGTGATCAGGGCTCTTACAATCAGCCCCAGCATTTT. It encodes CATSDQGSYNQPQHF.

This clonotype was counted many times. The chain combines TRBV7-9 with TRBJ1-2; 10 bases match TRBD1. V was clipped by 6 bases and J by 8 bases; unmatched bases: 12. The CDR3 covers 15 residues. Germline assignment: CDR1 SEHNR and CDR2 FQNEAQ (reference sequence). The CDR3 bases are TGTGCCAGCAGTTTCTCGGGGACAGGGGAAGGCGGCTACACCTTC. Translation: CASSFSGTGEGGYTF.

For this clonotype: A much larger clone lies a single base off, so this may be a read error. CDR3 in amino acids: CASSEAGGSTEAFF. The CDR3 DNA reads TGTGCCAGCAGTGAAGCTGGGGGGTCCACTGAAGCTTTCTTT. The J gene is TRBJ1-1, the V gene TRBV6-1; TRBD1 might be the D (5 bases). The germline gives CDR1 MNHNS, CDR2 SASEGT. Trimming left V 0 bases short and J 4 bases short, with 9 bases between. The CDR3 sequence is 14 residues long.

This clonotype has ten or more counts. The V call is TRBV2, the J call TRBJ2-7; no definite D call. The CDR3 loop spans 13 amino acids. The V gene lost 5 bases and the J gene lost 2 bases, with 10 bases spanning the gap. The germline CDR1 and CDR2 sequences are SNHLY and FYNNEI. The CDR3 DNA sequence: TGTGCCAGCAGTCGGGTCCGAGCCTACGAGCAGTACTTC. Its protein product is CASSRVRAYEQYF.

V gene TRBV6-2 or TRBV6-3 combines with J gene TRBJ1-2; D not certain. From germline, CDR1 is MNHEY and CDR2 SVGEGT. The CDR3 runs 13 residues. V lost 6 bases to trimming and J lost 0 bases, with 8 bases between them. The CDR3 loop reads CASRTVANYGYTF. The CDR3 DNA follows: TGTGCCAGCAGAACGGTAGCTAACTATGGCTACACCTTC.

This clonotype was observed at least ten times. An end of the junction does not agree with germline; a read error may underlie this. The J gene is TRBJ2-4, the V gene TRBV28; D could derive from TRBD1 or TRBD2 (6 bases each). Germline-derived CDR1 and CDR2 are MDHEN and SYDVKM. The CDR3 totals 14 residues. The CDR3 DNA sequence: TGTGCCAGCTTCAATCCGTCCGGGGGCGGCATTAAGTACTTC. Protein product: CASFNPSGGGIKYF.

This clonotype occurred many times. V is TRBV28 and J is TRBJ1-2; no clear D gene. CDR3 length: 12 amino acids. With 5 bases removed from V and 4 bases from J, the gap between germline ends came to 8 bases. The germline gives CDR1 MDHEN, CDR2 SYDVKM. The CDR3 reads CASSGEVYGYTF. The CDR3 DNA sequence: TGTGCCAGCAGTGGGGAGGTCTATGGCTACACCTTC.

This clonotype was seen a handful of times. The rearrangement uses TRBV29-1 and TRBJ1-2; D gene uncertain. Germline CDR1 SQVTM, CDR2 ANQGSEA. Trimming took 3 bases from V and 6 from J, leaving 11 bases between them. CDR3 size: 12 residues. CDR3 in DNA: TGCAGCGTTGACCTACCGCCTCATGGCTACACCTTC. Residues: CSVDLPPHGYTF.